Presented here are 2 T cell receptor beta chains from one specimen sequenced in a study of type 1 and type 2 diabetes patients (dated by TCRdb to 2016 to 2018). TCRdb lists the instrument as Illumina MiSeq. Genomic DNA from sorted T cell subsets was used as template for TCRbeta CDR3 amplification. The TCRbeta CDR3 region was amplified by multiplex PCR with 30 forward and 13 reverse primers. TCRdb trimmed public reads at Q25 via fastp, called clones via MiXCR and kept in-frame beta chains. Duplicate CDR3 protein sequences are folded into a single record with the most common DNA and genes. The sample includes 250,000 or so distinct CDR3 sequences, with approximately 45% observed a single time. The ten biggest clones cover roughly an eighth of the sample. The source material was peripheral blood mononuclear cells (PBMCs). These receptors were taken from a man aged 18 to 29 with type 2 diabetes.

This clonotype appeared a few times. This chain uses TRBV27 with TRBJ1-6, with a possible D match to TRBD1 (5 bases). Trimming took 6 bases from V and 7 from J, leaving 19 bases between them. Germline V gene sequence: CDR1 MNHEY, CDR2 SMNVEV (reference sequence). The CDR3 is made up of 16 amino acids. The CDR3 here is CASSPTASGFNSPLHF. The CDR3, as DNA: TGTGCCAGCAGCCCGACCGCGTCAGGGTTCAATTCACCCCTCCACTTT.

This chain joins TRBV28 and TRBJ2-7; possibly TRBD1 for D (5 bases). The germline gives CDR1 MDHEN, CDR2 SYDVKM. The CDR3 spans 13 residues. Trimming took off 3 bases at V and 2 bases at J, with 8 bases between the two ends. The CDR3 region has the DNA TGTGCCAGCAGTTTGATGACAGCCTACGAGCAGTACTTC. Translated, it gives CASSLMTAYEQYF.